Listed here are 3 T cell receptor beta chains from one sample, sequenced in a study of T cells in Graves' hyperthyroidism and ophthalmopathy. RNA transcripts were the template for amplifying TCR beta CDR3 regions. Using the HTBI primer set, a first-round RT-PCR was run on the TCR CDR3. TCRdb re-called the multiplex PCR reads through MiXCR, storing one row per CDR3 protein. The data hold a few hundred thousand distinct CDR3 sequences, with approximately 16% observed a single time. What was sequenced was blood. Receptors were obtained from a woman aged 45-60 years with Graves' hyperthyroidism that later progressed to Graves' ophthalmopathy.

V gene TRBV20-1 combines with J gene TRBJ1-5, with D perhaps TRBD1 (6 bases). V lost 4 bases and J lost 2, with 12 bases in between. The CDR3 is made up of 14 amino acids. CDR1 is DFQATT and CDR2 is SNEGSKA in the germline V gene (reference sequence). The CDR3 region has the DNA TGCAGTGCTACAAGCGGGGGCGGCAATCAGCCCCAGCATTTT. The encoded protein is CSATSGGGNQPQHF.

V gene TRBV5-1 combines with J gene TRBJ2-5; TRBD2 agrees at 16 bases. This CDR3 has 15 residues. CDR1 is SGHRS, CDR2 YFSETQ, per germline. Trimming cost V 3 bases and J 13 bases; bases outside gene matches: 9. The CDR3 reads CASSSVGLAGGPVYF. The CDR3 DNA is TGCGCCAGCAGCTCCGTGGGACTAGCGGGAGGGCCGGTGTACTTC.

This clonotype was counted ten times or more. CDR3 nucleotide sequence: TGTGCCAGCAGTTACTCGGGACTAGCGGGAGTACCTGAGCAGTTCTTC. Its protein product is CASSYSGLAGVPEQFF. The genes are TRBV6-5 and TRBJ2-1; 14 nucleotides line up with TRBD2. Germline CDR1 and CDR2: MNHEY and SVGAGI. With 0 bases clipped from V and 9 bases from J, the junction kept 4 bases outside the gene matches. The CDR3 has 16 residues.